The sequence of this TCR beta chain was determined in a study of cytotoxic CD8 clonotypes in ibrutinib-treated CLL. Germline assignment: CDR1 WNHNN and CDR2 SYGVQD (reference sequence). Trimming cost V 4 bases and J 1 base; bases outside gene matches: 7. The CDR3 runs 16 residues. TCRdb's table, derived via immunoSEQ multiplex PCR, lists solely in-frame clones and lacks some. The data contain about 140,000 clones, 70% to 90% of them singletons. Comments on this clone: Antigen: not known.

Study findings and constraints: Samples from sustained-remission and progressing patients were taken at different times.

The source material was PBMCs, sampled after 36 months of ibrutinib treatment. The V gene is TRBV10-1, the J gene TRBJ2-3, with 8 bases matching TRBD2. The clonotype was recovered from a human donor with chronic lymphocytic leukemia. The CDR3 is CASSVDPAGGTDTQYF. The DNA of the CDR3 is TGCGCCAGCAGTGTCGATCCAGCGGGAGGCACAGATACGCAGTATTTT.